Reported below is one T cell receptor (beta chain). Antigen unknown. This CDR3 is 14 amino acids long. V was cut by 3 bases and J by 5 bases, with 14 bases left in between. Per the germline V gene, CDR1 is KGHSH and CDR2 is LQKENI. The data were taken from a study of T cell responses to AZD1222 COVID-19 vaccine. Study outcomes and limitations: Seropositive status at baseline applied to only a handful of AZD1222 recipients. Possibly, clonal diversity was underestimated; donors were largely white British and included more females. Along spike, vaccine-associated CD4 TCRs were found throughout, with dominance at 160-218 and 743-854.

Clones were sequenced by immunoSEQ multiplex PCR, and TCRdb holds only the in-frame ones, with some missing. The table shows about 75,000 clones, with around 89% occurring only once. This clonotype was obtained from an adult who received the MenACWY meningococcal vaccine as a control. The chain has TRBV18 and TRBJ2-7; D may be TRBD1 or TRBD2 (6 bases each). Sequenced material: peripheral blood, taken 28 days after the second dose of the MenACWY control vaccine. CDR3 DNA: TGTGCCAGCTCACCGGTCGTGGGGGGCCACGAGCAGTACTTC. Translated, it gives CASSPVVGGHEQYF. Complete variable domain (other parts from reference TRBV18 and TRBJ2-7): NAGVMQNPRHLVRRRGQEARLRCSPMKGHSHVYWYRQLPEEGLKFMVYLQKENIIDESGMPKERFSAEFPKEGPSILRIQQVVRGDSAAYFCASSPVVGGHEQYFGPGTRLTVT.